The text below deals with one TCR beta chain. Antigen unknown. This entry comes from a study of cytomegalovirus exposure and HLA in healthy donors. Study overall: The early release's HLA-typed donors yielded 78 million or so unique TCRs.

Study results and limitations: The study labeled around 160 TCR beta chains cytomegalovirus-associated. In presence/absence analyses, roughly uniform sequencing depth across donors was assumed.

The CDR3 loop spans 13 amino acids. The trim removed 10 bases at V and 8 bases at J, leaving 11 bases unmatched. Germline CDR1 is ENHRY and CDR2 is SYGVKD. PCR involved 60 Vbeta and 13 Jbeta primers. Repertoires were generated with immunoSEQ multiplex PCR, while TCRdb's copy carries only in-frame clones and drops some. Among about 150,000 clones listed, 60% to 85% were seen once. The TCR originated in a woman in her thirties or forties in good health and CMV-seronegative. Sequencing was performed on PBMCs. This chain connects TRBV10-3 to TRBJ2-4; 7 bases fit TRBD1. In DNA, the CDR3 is TGTGCCACCTGGACAACCCAGGGGGACATTCAGTACTTC. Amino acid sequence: CATWTTQGDIQYF.